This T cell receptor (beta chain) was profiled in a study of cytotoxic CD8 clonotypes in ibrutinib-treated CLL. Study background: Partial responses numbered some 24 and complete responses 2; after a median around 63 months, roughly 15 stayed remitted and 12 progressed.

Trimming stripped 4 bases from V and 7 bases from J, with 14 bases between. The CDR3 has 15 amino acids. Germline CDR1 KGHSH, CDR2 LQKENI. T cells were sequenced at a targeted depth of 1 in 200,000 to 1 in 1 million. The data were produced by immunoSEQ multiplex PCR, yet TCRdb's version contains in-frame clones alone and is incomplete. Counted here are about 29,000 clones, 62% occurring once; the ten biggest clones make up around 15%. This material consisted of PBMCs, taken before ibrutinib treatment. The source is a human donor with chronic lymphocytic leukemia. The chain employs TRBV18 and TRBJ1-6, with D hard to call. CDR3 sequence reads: CASSLQPVNNSPLHF. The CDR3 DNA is TGTGCCAGCTCACTACAACCGGTGAACAATTCACCCCTCCACTTT.